This T cell receptor (beta chain) was identified in a study of T-cell memory formation after mild COVID-19. The wider study: TCR clusters were mostly donor specific.

Worth noting for this clonotype: The target antigen is unknown.

Germline V CDR1 and CDR2: SGHRS, YFSETQ. The trim removed 6 bases at V and 6 bases at J, leaving 21 bases unmatched. The CDR3 has 19 residues. MiXCR, applied by TCRdb to the 5' RACE reads, yields one record per CDR3 protein. The sample consists of 200,000 to 300,000 distinct CDR3 sequences, roughly a sixth of them appearing once. Study observations and caveats: Clones that shrank (day 15 to 85) were balanced CD4/CD8, whereas later expanders leaned CD4+. Shrinking CD4+ clones were chiefly CM and EM; CD8+ ones were chiefly EMRA.

This receptor was taken from a man between 18 and 35 years old who had mild COVID-19 (a few samples of this study predate the infection). Cell type and time point are not known. Sample: PBMCs or a T cell subset sorted from them (not recorded which). The chain employs TRBV5-1 and TRBJ2-3; TRBD1 agrees at 11 bases. The CDR3 region is CASTYGDRGFYPKADTQYF. The CDR3, as DNA: TGCGCCAGCACGTATGGGGACAGGGGGTTTTATCCAAAGGCGGATACGCAGTATTTT.